These T cell receptor beta chains were read from a single sample in a study of radiotherapy plus CTLA-4 blockade in lung cancer. Repertoires were generated with immunoSEQ multiplex PCR, while TCRdb's copy carries only in-frame clones and drops some. This sample yields about 67,000 clones, of which roughly four fifths are seen a single time; 15% to 20% belongs to the top ten. Sequenced material: peripheral blood, taken from a patient treated with radiotherapy plus ipilimumab. These TCRs come from a human donor with non-small cell lung cancer whose response to radiotherapy plus ipilimumab could not be evaluated. Some clones in this sample may be carry-over from other donors' samples. Each CDR3 is given without its conserved first and last residue.

j_call v_call cdr3_aa
TRBJ2-7 TRBV30 AWSEGRGLNEQY
TRBJ2-7 TRBV4-3 ASSQEGLAGREQY
TRBJ2-2 TRBV29-1 SVGGSQRTGGTGELF
TRBJ2-7 TRBV5-1 ASSLNPPSEQY
TRBJ2-3 TRBV5-6 ASGTDRVDTQY
TRBJ2-7 TRBV28 ASTQVGGSYEQY
TRBJ2-1 TRBV7-9 ASSFTPGSEQF
TRBJ2-4 TRBV28 ASTWGTSGGTLAKNIQY
TRBJ2-3 TRBV28 ASSLNADTQY
TRBJ1-1 TRBV7-8 ASRAWEGEFIEAF
TRBJ2-3 TRBV7-2 ASSILTDTQY
TRBJ2-1 TRBV20-1 SAKLALEQF
TRBJ1-1 TRBV6-6 ASKETGGLEAF
TRBJ2-5 TRBV5-4 ASSLDPGGQETQY
TRBJ2-2 TRBV5-1 ASKQDGPVTGELF
TRBJ2-7 TRBV27 ASSFIGLHYEQY
TRBJ1-1 TRBV7-9 ASSLHGENTEAF
TRBJ1-5 TRBV18 ASSRTGNQPQH
TRBJ1-1 TRBV7-3 ASSLTGATEAF
TRBJ1-6 TRBV7-2 ASSLEQSSYNSPLH
TRBJ2-1 TRBV5-1 ASSLEQGSFYNEQF
TRBJ2-3 TRBV29-1 SVLRGPADTQY
TRBJ2-7 TRBV6-1 ASSVRDIYEQY
TRBJ2-3 TRBV5-1 ASTASGLSTDTQY
TRBJ1-6 TRBV7-8 ASSLGQNYNSPLH
TRBJ2-1 TRBV5-6 ASSLGQGYEQF
TRBJ1-4 TRBV2 ASSGGEVSTNEKLF
TRBJ2-3 TRBV29-1 SVGQEADTQY
TRBJ1-2 TRBV6-5 ASSYSLVSGYT
TRBJ2-1 TRBV11-3 ASSLGGTHYNEQF
TRBJ1-2 TRBV7-3 ASSPSPGYGGYT
TRBJ2-5 TRBV27 ASTYSGGPREETQY
TRBJ2-7 TRBV7-2 ASSPQPRAPFEQY
TRBJ1-2 TRBV28 ASSSPGLGYGYT
TRBJ2-3 TRBV19 ASSIRQALPFDTQY
TRBJ1-1 TRBV7-6 ASSPGGENTEAF
TRBJ2-1 TRBV4-2 ASSQGLAGGLSSYNEQF
TRBJ2-7 TRBV10-2 ASSAPGHVYEQY
TRBJ1-1 TRBV4-3 ASSQDVGDYLNTEAF
TRBJ2-1 TRBV6-6 ASSPTSGPNNEQF
TRBJ1-1 TRBV4-1 ASSQDLGGSRTEAF
TRBJ1-5 TRBV30 AWSGTGYQPQH
TRBJ1-2 TRBV28 ASSMGGDARGYT
TRBJ2-5 TRBV19 ASSRQGNQETQY
TRBJ2-7 TRBV15 ATSRGQGAYEQY
TRBJ2-3 TRBV28 ASSPVQSGDTQY
TRBJ2-3 TRBV30 AWSVPGATSTDTQY
TRBJ1-4 TRBV4-2 ASSQDRTGGEKLF
TRBJ2-3 TRBV6-6 ASSYSPLEPTDTQY
TRBJ1-1 TRBV29-1 SAQGVNTEAF
NA TRBV6-6 ASSPARGEQY
TRBJ1-2 TRBV15 ATSRETGGPYGYT
TRBJ1-2 TRBV4-2 ASSQGTTNYGYT
TRBJ1-1 TRBV5-4 ASSRDTGGAEAF
TRBJ1-6 TRBV25-1 ASSDPTGGDSPLH
TRBJ1-2 TRBV4-3 ASSQKEWQPVAAGYT
TRBJ2-1 TRBV7-3 ASSFSGGSYNEQF
TRBJ1-2 TRBV7-9 ASSSWTVSDGYT
TRBJ2-7 TRBV27 ASSPRGTSYEQY
TRBJ2-1 TRBV9 ASSVDPRLAGNEQF